This passage covers 6 T cell receptor beta chains from one sample sequenced in a study of T cell responses to AZD1222 COVID-19 vaccine. Libraries were prepared by immunoSEQ multiplex PCR; TCRdb keeps only in-frame clonotypes and omits some of them. The table records tens of thousands of clones, nearly 90% of them present only once. Here the sequenced sample was peripheral blood, taken on day 0 of AZD1222 vaccination. These receptors were taken from an adult in good health.

In this sample, this clone turned up a few times. The rearrangement uses TRBV11-3 and TRBJ1-5; D may be TRBD1 (5 bases). The CDR3 runs to 16 residues. V was trimmed by 1 base and J by 5 bases, leaving 15 bases between them. The germline V gene encodes CDR1 SGHNT and CDR2 YENEEA. Here the CDR3 reads CASSLVCVTAYQPQHF. As DNA, the CDR3 is TGTGCCAGCAGCTTAGTGTGCGTGACAGCCTATCAGCCCCAGCATTTT.

This rearrangement joins TRBV25-1 to TRBJ2-3; 7 bases align to TRBD2. Germline V gene sequence: CDR1 MGHDK, CDR2 SYGVNS. The CDR3 runs to 15 residues. The J segment lost 4 bases and the V segment lost 6 bases, leaving 10 bases of the junction unmatched. This CDR3 is CASRDAGDGADTQYF. CDR3 bases: TGTGCCAGCAGGGATGCGGGAGATGGAGCAGATACGCAGTATTTT.

V and J are TRBV2 and TRBJ2-7, with D perhaps matching TRBD1 (5 bases). Germline V gives CDR1 SNHLY, CDR2 FYNNEI. The V gene lost 4 bases and the J gene lost 3 bases, with 7 bases spanning the gap. This CDR3 spans 12 amino acids. CDR3 loop: CASSGQGYEQYF. CDR3 nucleotides: TGTGCCAGCAGTGGTCAGGGCTACGAGCAGTACTTC.

This clone came up a few times. This rearrangement joins TRBV3-1 (or the pseudogene TRBV3-2) to TRBJ2-7; D is possibly TRBD1 (6 bases). This CDR3 is built from 12 residues. From germline, CDR1 is LGHDT and CDR2 YNNKEL (reference sequence). The V end was cut by 6 bases, the J end by 3 bases, with 9 bases between. CDR3 amino acids: CASRLTGYEQYF. As DNA, the CDR3 is TGTGCCAGCAGGCTGACAGGCTACGAGCAGTACTTC.

This clone was seen a handful of times. The genes are TRBV5-5 and TRBJ1-1; no clear D. The CDR3 totals 15 residues. V shed 2 bases and J shed 0 bases, with 11 bases lying between them. From germline, CDR1 is SGHKS and CDR2 YYEKEE (reference sequence). Here the CDR3 reads CASSFRREMNTEAFF. CDR3 DNA: TGTGCCAGCAGCTTTCGAAGGGAAATGAACACTGAAGCTTTCTTT.

CDR3 residues: CASREGSSYNSPLHF. As DNA, the CDR3 is TGTGCCAGCAGAGAGGGCAGCTCCTATAATTCACCCCTCCACTTT. The J gene is TRBJ1-6, the V gene TRBV6-5; D not resolved. Per the germline V gene, CDR1 is MNHEY and CDR2 is SVGAGI. Trimming removed 6 bases at V and 0 bases at J, with 9 bases between. This CDR3 is built from 15 residues.